The clone carrying this TCR beta chain was seen once. Measured with immunoSEQ multiplex PCR; TCRdb has only the in-frame clones, and not every one. The profile shows under 95,000 clones, 85% of them singletons. This entry is derived from a study of OX40 agonist ivuxolimab in advanced cancers. Germline CDR1 is SGHRS and CDR2 is YFSETQ. The ends lost 3 bases at V and 5 bases at J; junction bases unmatched: 4. This CDR3 spans 14 amino acids. The cohort excluded patients with autoimmune disease history or systemic immunosuppression. This chain joins TRBV5-1 and TRBJ2-3, with 9 bases matching TRBD1. This TCR derives from an adult with an advanced solid tumor such as melanoma, head and neck, liver or kidney cancer. The starting material was CD4+ or CD8+ T cells sorted from blood, obtained in a trial of the OX40 agonist ivuxolimab. The CDR3 DNA follows: TGCGCCAGCAGCTCAAGACAGGGGGGAGATACGCAGTATTTT. It codes for CASSSRQGGDTQYF.